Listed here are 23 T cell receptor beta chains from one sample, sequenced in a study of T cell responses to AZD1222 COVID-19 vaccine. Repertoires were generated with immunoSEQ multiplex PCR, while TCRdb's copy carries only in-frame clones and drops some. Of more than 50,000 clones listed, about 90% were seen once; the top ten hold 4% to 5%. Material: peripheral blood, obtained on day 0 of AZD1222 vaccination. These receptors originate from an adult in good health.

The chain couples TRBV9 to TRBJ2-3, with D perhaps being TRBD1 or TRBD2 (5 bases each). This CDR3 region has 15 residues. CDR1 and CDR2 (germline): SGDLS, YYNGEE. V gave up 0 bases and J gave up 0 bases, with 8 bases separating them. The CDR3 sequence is CASSVGGVSTDTQYF. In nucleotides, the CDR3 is TGTGCCAGCAGCGTAGGAGGGGTTAGCACAGATACGCAGTATTTT.

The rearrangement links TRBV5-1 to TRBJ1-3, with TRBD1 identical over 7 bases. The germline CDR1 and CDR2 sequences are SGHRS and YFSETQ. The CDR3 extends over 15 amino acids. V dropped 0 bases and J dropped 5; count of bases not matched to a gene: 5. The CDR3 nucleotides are TGCGCCAGCAGCTTGGTAGGGGGCTATAGAAACACCATATATTTT. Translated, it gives CASSLVGGYRNTIYF.

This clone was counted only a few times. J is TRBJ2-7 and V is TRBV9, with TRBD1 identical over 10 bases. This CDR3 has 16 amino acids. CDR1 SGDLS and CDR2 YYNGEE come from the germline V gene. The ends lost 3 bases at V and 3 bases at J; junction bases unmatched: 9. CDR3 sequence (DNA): TGTGCCAGCAGCGAATTGCCGGGACAGGGGTTCTACGAGCAGTACTTC. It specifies CASSELPGQGFYEQYF. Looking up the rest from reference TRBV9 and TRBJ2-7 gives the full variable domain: DSGVTQTPKHLITATGQRVTLRCSPRSGDLSVYWYQQSLDQGLQFLIQYYNGEERAKGNILERFSAQQFPDLHSELNLSSLELGDSALYFCASSELPGQGFYEQYFGPGTRLTVT.

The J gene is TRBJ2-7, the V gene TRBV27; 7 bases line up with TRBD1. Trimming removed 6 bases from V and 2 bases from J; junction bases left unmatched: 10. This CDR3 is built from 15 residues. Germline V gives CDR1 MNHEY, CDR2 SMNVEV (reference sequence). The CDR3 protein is CASSLRTGSAYEQYF. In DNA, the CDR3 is TGTGCCAGCAGCTTACGGACAGGTTCTGCCTACGAGCAGTACTTC.

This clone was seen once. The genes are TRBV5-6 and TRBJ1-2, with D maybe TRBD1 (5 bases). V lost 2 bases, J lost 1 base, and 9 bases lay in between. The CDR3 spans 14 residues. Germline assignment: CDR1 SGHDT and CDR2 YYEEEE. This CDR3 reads CASSFERGNYGYTF. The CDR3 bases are TGTGCCAGCAGCTTTGAGAGGGGTAACTATGGCTACACCTTC.

The CDR3 sequence is CASSLVGSVNTEAFF. The CDR3 region has the DNA TGTGCCAGCAGCTTGGTAGGGTCTGTGAACACTGAAGCTTTCTTT. V usage is TRBV5-4 and J usage is TRBJ1-1; D call uncertain. This CDR3 region has 15 residues. The V and J ends lost 0 bases and 0 bases respectively, with 9 bases between them. Germline lookup yields CDR1 SGHNT and CDR2 YYREEE (reference sequence).

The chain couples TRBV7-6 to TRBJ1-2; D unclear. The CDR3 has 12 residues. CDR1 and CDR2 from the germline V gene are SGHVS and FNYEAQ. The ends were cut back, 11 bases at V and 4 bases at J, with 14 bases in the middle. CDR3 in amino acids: CAAKHYSYGYTF. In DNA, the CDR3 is TGTGCCGCAAAACATTACAGCTATGGCTACACCTTC.

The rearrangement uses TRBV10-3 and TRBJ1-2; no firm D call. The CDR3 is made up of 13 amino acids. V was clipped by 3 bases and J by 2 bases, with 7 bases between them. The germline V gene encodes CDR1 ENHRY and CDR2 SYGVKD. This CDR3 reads CAISEGRNYGYTF. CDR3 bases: TGTGCCATCAGTGAAGGACGGAACTATGGCTACACCTTC.

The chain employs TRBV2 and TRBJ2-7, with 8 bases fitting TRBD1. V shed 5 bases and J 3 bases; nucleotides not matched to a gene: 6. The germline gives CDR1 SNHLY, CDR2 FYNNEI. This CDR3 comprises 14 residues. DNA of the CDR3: TGTGCCAGCAGTCCTCAGGGGGCCGTCTACGAGCAGTACTTC. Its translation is CASSPQGAVYEQYF.

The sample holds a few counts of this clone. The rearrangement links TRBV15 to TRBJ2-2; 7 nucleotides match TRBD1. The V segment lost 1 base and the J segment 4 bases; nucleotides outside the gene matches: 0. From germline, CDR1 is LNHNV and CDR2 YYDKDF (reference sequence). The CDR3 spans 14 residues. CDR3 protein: CATSRGQGTGELFF. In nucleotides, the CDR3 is TGTGCCACCAGCAGAGGACAGGGCACCGGGGAGCTGTTTTTT.

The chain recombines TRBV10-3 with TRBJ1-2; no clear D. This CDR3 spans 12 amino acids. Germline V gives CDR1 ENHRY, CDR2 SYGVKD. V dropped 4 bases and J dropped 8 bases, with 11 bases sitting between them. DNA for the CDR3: TGTGCCATCAGTGGAGCGGCGGGAGGCTACACCTTC. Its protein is CAISGAAGGYTF.

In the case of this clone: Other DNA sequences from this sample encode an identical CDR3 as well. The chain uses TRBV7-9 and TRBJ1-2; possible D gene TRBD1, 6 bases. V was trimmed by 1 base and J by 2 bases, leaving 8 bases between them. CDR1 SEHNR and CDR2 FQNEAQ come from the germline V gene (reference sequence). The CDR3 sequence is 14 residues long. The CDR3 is CASSLGQGNYGYTF. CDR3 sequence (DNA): TGTGCCAGCAGCTTAGGTCAGGGGAACTATGGCTACACCTTC.

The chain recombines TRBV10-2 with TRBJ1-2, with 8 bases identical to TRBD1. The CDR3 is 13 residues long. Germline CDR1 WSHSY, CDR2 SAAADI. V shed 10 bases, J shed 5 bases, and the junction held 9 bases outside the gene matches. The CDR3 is CATYRTGYYGYTF. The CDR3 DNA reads TGCGCCACCTACCGGACAGGGTATTATGGCTACACCTTC.

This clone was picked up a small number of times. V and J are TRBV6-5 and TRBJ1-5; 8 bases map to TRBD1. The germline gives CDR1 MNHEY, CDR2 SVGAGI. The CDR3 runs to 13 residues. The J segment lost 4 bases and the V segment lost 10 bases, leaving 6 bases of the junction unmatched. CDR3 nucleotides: TGTGCCACCCGGACAGGGCCAAATCAGCCCCAGCATTTT. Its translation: CATRTGPNQPQHF.

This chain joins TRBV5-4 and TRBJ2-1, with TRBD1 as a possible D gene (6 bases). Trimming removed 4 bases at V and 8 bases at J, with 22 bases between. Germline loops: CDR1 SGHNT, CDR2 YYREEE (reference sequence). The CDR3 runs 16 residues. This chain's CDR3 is CASSSERGRGTDEQFF. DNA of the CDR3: TGTGCCAGCAGCAGCGAACGAGGCAGGGGAACGGATGAGCAGTTCTTC.

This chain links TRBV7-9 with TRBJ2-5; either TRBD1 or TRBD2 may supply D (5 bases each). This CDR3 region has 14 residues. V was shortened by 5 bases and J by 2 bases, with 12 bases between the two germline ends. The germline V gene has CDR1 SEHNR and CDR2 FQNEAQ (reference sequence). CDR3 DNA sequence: TGTGCCAGCAGCGACCGGGGCCAACAAGAGACCCAGTACTTC. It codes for CASSDRGQQETQYF.

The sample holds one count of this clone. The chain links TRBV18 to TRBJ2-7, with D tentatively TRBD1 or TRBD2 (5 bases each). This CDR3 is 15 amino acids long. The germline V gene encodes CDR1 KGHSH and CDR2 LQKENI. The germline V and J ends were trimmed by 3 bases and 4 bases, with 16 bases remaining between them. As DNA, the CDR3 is TGTGCCAGCTCACCGGGGGAAAACACCGGGTACGAGCAGTACTTC. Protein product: CASSPGENTGYEQYF.

In nucleotides, the CDR3 is TGTGCCAGCAGTTTAGGGACCTATGGCTACACCTTC. Its protein is CASSLGTYGYTF. The J gene is TRBJ1-2, the V gene TRBV28; TRBD1 might be the D (5 bases). The CDR3 totals 12 residues. The V and J ends lost 2 bases and 4 bases respectively, with 5 bases between them. CDR1 and CDR2 from the germline V gene are MDHEN and SYDVKM.

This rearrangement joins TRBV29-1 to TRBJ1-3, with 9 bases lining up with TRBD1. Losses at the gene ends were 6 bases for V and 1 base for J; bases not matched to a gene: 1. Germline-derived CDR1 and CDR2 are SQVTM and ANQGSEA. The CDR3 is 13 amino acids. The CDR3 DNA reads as TGCAGCGTGGGACAGGGATCTGGAAACACCATATATTTT. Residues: CSVGQGSGNTIYF.

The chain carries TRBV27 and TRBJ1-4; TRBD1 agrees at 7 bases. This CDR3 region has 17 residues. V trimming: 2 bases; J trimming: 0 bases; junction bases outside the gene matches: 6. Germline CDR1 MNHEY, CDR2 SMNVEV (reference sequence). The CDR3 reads CASSLMGQPATNEKLFF. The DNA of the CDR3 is TGTGCCAGCAGTTTAATGGGACAGCCGGCAACTAATGAAAAACTGTTTTTT.

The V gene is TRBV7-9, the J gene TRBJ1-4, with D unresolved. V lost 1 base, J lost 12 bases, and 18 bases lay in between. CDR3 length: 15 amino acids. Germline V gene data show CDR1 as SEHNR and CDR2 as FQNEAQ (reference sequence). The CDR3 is CASSLEAGPLGELFF. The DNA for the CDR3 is TGTGCCAGCAGCTTAGAGGCGGGCCCTCTAGGAGAACTGTTTTTT.

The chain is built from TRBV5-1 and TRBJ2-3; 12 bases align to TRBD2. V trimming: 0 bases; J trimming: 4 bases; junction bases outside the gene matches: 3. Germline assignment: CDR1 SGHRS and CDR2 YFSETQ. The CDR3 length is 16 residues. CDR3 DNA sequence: TGCGCCAGCAGCTTGGGGACTAGCGGGGACGCAGATACGCAGTATTTT. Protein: CASSLGTSGDADTQYF.

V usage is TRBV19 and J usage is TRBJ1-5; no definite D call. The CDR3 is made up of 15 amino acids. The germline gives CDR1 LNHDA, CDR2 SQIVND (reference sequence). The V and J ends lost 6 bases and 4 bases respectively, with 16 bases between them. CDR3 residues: CASSIGAVGNQPQHF. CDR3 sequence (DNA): TGTGCCAGTAGCATCGGAGCCGTGGGTAATCAGCCCCAGCATTTT.